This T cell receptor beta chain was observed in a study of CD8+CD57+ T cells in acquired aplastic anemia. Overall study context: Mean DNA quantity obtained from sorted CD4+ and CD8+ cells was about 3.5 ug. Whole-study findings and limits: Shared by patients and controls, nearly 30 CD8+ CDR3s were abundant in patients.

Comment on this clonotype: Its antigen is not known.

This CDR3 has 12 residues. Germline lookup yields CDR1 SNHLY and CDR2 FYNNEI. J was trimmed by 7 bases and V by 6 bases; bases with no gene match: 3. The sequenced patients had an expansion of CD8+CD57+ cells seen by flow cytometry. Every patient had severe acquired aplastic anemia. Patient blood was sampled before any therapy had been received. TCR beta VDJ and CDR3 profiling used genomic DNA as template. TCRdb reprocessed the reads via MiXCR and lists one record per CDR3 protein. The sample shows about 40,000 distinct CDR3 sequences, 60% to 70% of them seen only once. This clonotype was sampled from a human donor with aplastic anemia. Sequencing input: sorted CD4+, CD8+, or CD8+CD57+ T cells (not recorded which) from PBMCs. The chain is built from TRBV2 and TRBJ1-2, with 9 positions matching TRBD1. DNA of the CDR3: TGTGCCAGCAGGGACAGGGGTGTTGGCTACACCTTC. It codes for CASRDRGVGYTF.